The 16 T cell receptor beta chains presented below share a single source sample, sequenced in a study of blood T cell repertoires in COVID-19. Generated by immunoSEQ multiplex PCR, the TCRdb table keeps only in-frame clones and is missing some. The sample lists approximately 300,000 clones, about 83% occurring once. Sequenced material: peripheral blood. Receptor source: a woman in her forties or fifties with acute or convalescent COVID-19.

This clone has just a few counts. The V call is TRBV29-1, the J call TRBJ1-2, with no clear D. The germline V and J ends were trimmed by 6 bases and 5 bases, with 13 bases remaining between them. Per germline, CDR1 SQVTM and CDR2 ANQGSEA. The CDR3 sequence is 12 residues long. CDR3 DNA sequence: TGCAGCGTCGGAGGAAATTCTTATGGCTACACCTTC. Residues: CSVGGNSYGYTF.

V is TRBV5-6 and J is TRBJ2-2; possibly TRBD1 for D (7 bases). Trimming took 7 bases from V and 1 from J, leaving 14 bases between them. Germline lookup yields CDR1 SGHDT and CDR2 YYEEEE. CDR3 length: 15 residues. As DNA, the CDR3 is TGTGCCAGCGACCGGAGGGACAGGAACACCGGGGAGCTGTTTTTT. Protein product: CASDRRDRNTGELFF.

This clone was observed a handful of times. The rearrangement uses TRBV3-1 (or the pseudogene TRBV3-2) and TRBJ1-3; D possibly corresponds to TRBD1 (5 bases). Germline V gives CDR1 LGHDT, CDR2 YNNKEL (reference sequence). The CDR3 has 14 amino acids. Trimming removed 4 bases at V and 0 bases at J, with 7 bases between. The CDR3 here is CASSRGYSGNTIYF. The CDR3 DNA follows: TGTGCCAGCAGCCGGGGCTACTCTGGAAACACCATATATTTT.

The V gene is TRBV20-1, the J gene TRBJ2-7, with 8 bases matching TRBD1. V lost 5 bases, J lost 7 bases, and 4 bases stayed unmatched. There are 11 residues in the CDR3. CDR1 and CDR2 (germline): DFQATT, SNEGSKA (reference sequence). The CDR3 reads CSAQTGDEQYV. CDR3 nucleotide sequence: TGCAGTGCTCAGACAGGGGATGAGCAGTACGTC.

V gene TRBV5-1 combines with J gene TRBJ2-1; D is possibly TRBD2 (6 bases). Germline lookup yields CDR1 SGHRS and CDR2 YFSETQ. Trimming cost V 0 bases and J 5 bases, with 15 bases left between them. CDR3 length: 16 amino acids. CDR3 sequence (DNA): TGCGCCAGCAGCTTGGTTGCAGCGGGCCCCCACAATGAGCAGTTCTTC. It yields the protein CASSLVAAGPHNEQFF.

V and J are TRBV4-2 and TRBJ2-3; D remains unclear. CDR3 length: 14 residues. The ends were cut back, 4 bases at V and 1 base at J, with 9 bases in the middle. CDR1 is LGHNA and CDR2 is YNFKEQ in the germline V gene. DNA for the CDR3: TGTGCCAGCAGCCCTTCCGGAGGCACAGATACGCAGTATTTT. This encodes CASSPSGGTDTQYF.

The J gene is TRBJ2-3, the V gene TRBV5-4; D perhaps matches TRBD2 (5 bases). Trimming took 4 bases from V and 1 from J, leaving 13 bases between them. Germline assignment: CDR1 SGHNT and CDR2 YYREEE (reference sequence). The length of the CDR3 is 15 residues. CDR3 nucleotide sequence: TGTGCCAGCAGCGTCACACTGAGGGGCACAGATACGCAGTATTTT. Its translation: CASSVTLRGTDTQYF.

V gene TRBV6-1 combines with J gene TRBJ2-3; 8 nucleotides line up with TRBD1. The junction had 7 bases not matched to a gene; V was cut back by 4 bases and J by 1 base. CDR1 is MNHNS and CDR2 is SASEGT in the germline V gene. The CDR3 contains 16 residues. The CDR3, as DNA: TGTGCCAGCAGTGGTATTGCGGGACAGGGCACAGATACGCAGTATTTT. Translation: CASSGIAGQGTDTQYF.

Written as DNA, the CDR3 is TGTGCCAGCAGCTTGAGGGCCGAACCCTACGAGCAGTACTTC. Translated: CASSLRAEPYEQYF. V is TRBV7-8 and J is TRBJ2-7; a weak D match, TRBD2 (5 bases). Germline loops: CDR1 SGHVS, CDR2 FQNEAQ. CDR3 size: 14 residues. V dropped 3 bases and J dropped 2 bases, with 11 bases sitting between them.

The gene calls are TRBV5-1 and TRBJ2-3, with 12 bases fitting TRBD2. The ends lost 0 bases at V and 10 bases at J; junction bases unmatched: 3. CDR1 and CDR2 (germline): SGHRS, YFSETQ. The CDR3 runs 14 residues. CDR3 nucleotide sequence: TGCGCCAGCAGCTTGGGACTAGCGGGGGAGGCGCAGTATTTT. Translation: CASSLGLAGEAQYF.

The V call is TRBV18, the J call TRBJ2-7; TRBD1 is a possible D gene (5 bases). Germline CDR1 KGHSH, CDR2 LQKENI. The CDR3 runs to 16 residues. V was shortened by 3 bases and J by 2 bases, with 17 bases between the two germline ends. The CDR3 here is CASSPGQQTEAYEQYF. CDR3 bases: TGTGCCAGCTCACCGGGGCAACAGACGGAAGCCTACGAGCAGTACTTC. The variable domain in full, with the rest retrieved from reference TRBV18 and TRBJ2-7, is NAGVMQNPRHLVRRRGQEARLRCSPMKGHSHVYWYRQLPEEGLKFMVYLQKENIIDESGMPKERFSAEFPKEGPSILRIQQVVRGDSAAYFCASSPGQQTEAYEQYFGPGTRLTVT.

J is TRBJ1-4 and V is TRBV10-1; weak D call: TRBD1 (5 bases). Trimming shortened V by 9 bases and J by 4 bases, and 9 bases separated the two germline ends. This CDR3 has 12 amino acids. CDR1 is WNHNN, CDR2 SYGVQD, per germline (reference sequence). The CDR3 DNA sequence: TGCGCCAGGGACACTGGTAATGAAAAACTGTTTTTT. It specifies CARDTGNEKLFF.

This chain connects TRBV27 to TRBJ1-1; D remains ambiguous. In germline, CDR1 is MNHEY, CDR2 SMNVEV (reference sequence). The CDR3 contains 14 residues. Trimming took off 3 bases at V and 3 bases at J, with 11 bases between the two ends. CDR3 sequence: CASSFRRADTEAFF. The CDR3 DNA reads TGTGCCAGCAGTTTTCGGAGGGCCGACACTGAAGCTTTCTTT.

The chain carries TRBV12-3 or TRBV12-4 and TRBJ2-3, with D perhaps matching TRBD2 (6 bases). This CDR3 comprises 13 residues. The V and J ends lost 3 bases and 4 bases respectively, with 8 bases between them. The CDR3 nucleotides read TGTGCCAGCAGTTTGGGCGGGGCAGATACGCAGTATTTT. Protein product: CASSLGGADTQYF.

The genes are TRBV7-2 and TRBJ1-2; 7 positions agree with TRBD1. Per the germline V gene, CDR1 is SGHTA and CDR2 is FQGNSA. The CDR3 is 14 residues long. Germline trimming cut 5 bases from V and 4 bases from J; bases unmatched to any gene: 7. The CDR3 DNA reads as TGTGCCAGCAGCCTCCGTGGGACAGCCTATGGCTACACCTTC. This codes for CASSLRGTAYGYTF.

J is TRBJ1-2 and V is TRBV29-1; 9 bases are shared with TRBD1. Germline loops: CDR1 SQVTM, CDR2 ANQGSEA. The CDR3 sequence is 13 residues long. V was clipped by 6 bases and J by 7 bases; unmatched bases: 9. The CDR3 coding sequence is TGCAGCGTCCCTACGGACAGGGGTGGTGGCTACACCTTC. Translation gives CSVPTDRGGGYTF.